The 32 T cell receptor beta chains below were found in one sample sequenced in a study of persistence of HIV-infected CD4 T cells. The immunoSEQ assay was version 4, run in survey mode. Here immunoSEQ multiplex PCR was the method, and the copy in TCRdb shows in-frame clones only, minus some. Of tens of thousands of clones in the sample, approximately 90% are singletons; the top ten hold more than 2.5%. Nonspecific anti-CD3/anti-CD28 bead stimulation represents the broad CD4+ T cell repertoire. Responding CD4+ T cells were sorted by upregulation of both CD40 ligand and CD69. No antigen is known for these receptors. The source was CD4+ T cells sorted from PBMCs after roughly 18-hour stimulation, collected from a patient who received antiretroviral therapy. These receptors originate from an adult woman with HIV who was CMV-seropositive.

V usage is TRBV28 and J usage is TRBJ1-2; D remains ambiguous. The CDR3 length is 12 residues. CDR1 MDHEN and CDR2 SYDVKM come from the germline V gene. V lost 6 bases, J lost 7 bases, and 12 bases lay in between. CDR3 loop: CASRARKGGYTF. The CDR3 DNA reads as TGTGCCAGCAGGGCGCGAAAAGGTGGCTACACCTTC.

The chain has TRBV3-1 (or the pseudogene TRBV3-2) and TRBJ2-2, with D unclear. Germline lookup yields CDR1 LGHDT and CDR2 YNNKEL (reference sequence). Trimming cost V 7 bases and J 0 bases, with 12 bases left between them. The CDR3 length is 15 residues. DNA of the CDR3: TGTGCCAGCAACTCCCTAAAGGCGAACACCGGGGAGCTGTTTTTT. It is translated as CASNSLKANTGELFF.

The chain joins TRBV10-3 to TRBJ2-7, with 9 bases matching TRBD2. The CDR3 is made up of 15 amino acids. The germline CDR1 and CDR2 sequences are ENHRY and SYGVKD. After removal of 6 bases from V and 5 bases from J, the junction contained 11 bases not matched to a gene. The CDR3 DNA follows: TGTGCCATCAGCCACTCTACTAGCGGGTCCCACGAGCAGTACTTC. The encoded protein is CAISHSTSGSHEQYF.

The chain links TRBV3-1 (or the pseudogene TRBV3-2) to TRBJ2-7, with 7 nucleotides matching TRBD1. Trimming removed 4 bases from V and 1 base from J; junction bases left unmatched: 4. Germline V gene sequence: CDR1 LGHDT, CDR2 YNNKEL (reference sequence). The CDR3 spans 14 residues. The CDR3 region is CASSPRQGSYEQYF. In DNA, the CDR3 is TGTGCCAGCAGCCCAAGACAGGGATCCTACGAGCAGTACTTC.

The chain employs TRBV28 and TRBJ2-5, with 8 bases lining up with TRBD1. The junction had 11 bases not matched to a gene; V was cut back by 5 bases and J by 6 bases. Germline CDR1 is MDHEN and CDR2 is SYDVKM. This CDR3 comprises 15 residues. This chain's CDR3 is CASSPDRVMMKTQYF. The CDR3 DNA sequence: TGTGCCAGCAGTCCGGACAGGGTGATGATGAAGACCCAGTACTTC.

The chain couples TRBV15 to TRBJ1-3; D gene uncertain. Germline assignment: CDR1 LNHNV and CDR2 YYDKDF (reference sequence). Trimming took 0 bases from V and 4 from J, leaving 16 bases between them. This CDR3 comprises 17 residues. The DNA for the CDR3 is TGTGCCACCAGCAGAGATAAAACCTCAGCCTCGGGAAACACCATATATTTT. It specifies CATSRDKTSASGNTIYF.

The rearrangement uses TRBV4-1 and TRBJ1-2; no definite D call. The length of the CDR3 is 16 residues. The V end was cut by 1 base, the J end by 2 bases, with 14 bases between. Germline lookup yields CDR1 MGHRA and CDR2 YSYEKL. In DNA form, the CDR3 reads TGCGCCAGCAGCCAAGGAAGGAATGGGATAAACTATGGCTACACCTTC. This translates into CASSQGRNGINYGYTF.

The V gene is TRBV11-3, the J gene TRBJ1-4; no definite D call. Germline CDR1 SGHNT, CDR2 YENEEA. V shed 5 bases and J shed 6 bases, with 13 bases lying between them. This CDR3 has 14 residues. This CDR3 is CASSQRWIDEKLFF. The CDR3 DNA reads as TGTGCCAGCAGCCAAAGATGGATTGATGAAAAACTGTTTTTT.

The chain recombines TRBV10-3 with TRBJ2-7; 7 nucleotides align to TRBD1. In germline, CDR1 is ENHRY, CDR2 SYGVKD. The CDR3 totals 15 residues. The ends lost 10 bases at V and 1 base at J; junction bases unmatched: 13. The CDR3 region has the DNA TGTGCCACAATCGACAGGGCGGAATTTTCCTACGAGCAGTACTTC. Its protein is CATIDRAEFSYEQYF.

The chain is built from TRBV5-1 and TRBJ2-3; TRBD2 matches 8 bases. V was clipped by 4 bases and J by 0 bases; unmatched bases: 7. CDR1 is SGHRS, CDR2 YFSETQ, per germline. This CDR3 contains 16 residues. CDR3 sequence reads: CASSREGRTSTDTQYF. The CDR3 nucleotides read TGCGCCAGCAGCCGGGAGGGCAGAACTAGCACAGATACGCAGTATTTT.

V gene TRBV6-1 combines with J gene TRBJ2-3; weak D call: TRBD1 (6 bases). Trimming took 3 bases from V and 4 from J, leaving 17 bases between them. The germline gives CDR1 MNHNS, CDR2 SASEGT. CDR3 size: 16 residues. CDR3 in amino acids: CASSDWRGAGADTQYF. In DNA, the CDR3 is TGTGCCAGCAGTGATTGGCGAGGGGCAGGGGCAGATACGCAGTATTTT.

This chain joins TRBV2 and TRBJ2-3, with D possibly TRBD2 on 6 matching bases. This CDR3 contains 15 residues. V lost 4 bases and J lost 3, with 14 bases in between. The germline CDR1 and CDR2 sequences are SNHLY and FYNNEI. For the CDR3, the DNA is TGTGCCAGCAGTGGGTATGGCGGGATTACAGATACGCAGTATTTT. Translating it yields CASSGYGGITDTQYF.

This sequence joins TRBV7-2 and TRBJ2-7, with 12 nucleotides matching TRBD2. The CDR3 spans 16 residues. Per germline, CDR1 SGHTA and CDR2 FQGNSA. After removal of 0 bases from V and 4 bases from J, the junction contained 4 bases not matched to a gene. The chain's CDR3 is CASSLALAGGPYEQYF. The DNA for the CDR3 is TGTGCCAGCAGCTTAGCACTAGCGGGGGGCCCATACGAGCAGTACTTC.

The rearrangement uses TRBV6-4 and TRBJ2-7, with 9 bases that match TRBD2. J gave up 3 bases and V 0 bases, and 3 bases lay outside the gene matches. This CDR3 has 15 amino acids. Per germline, CDR1 MRHNA and CDR2 SNTAGT. The CDR3 region is CASSDSWRGGYEQYF. Here the CDR3 DNA reads TGTGCCAGCAGTGACTCCTGGCGGGGGGGCTACGAGCAGTACTTC.

V and J are TRBV10-2 and TRBJ2-5, with D perhaps assigned TRBD1 or TRBD2 (5 bases each). The CDR3 length is 14 residues. The ends were cut back, 6 bases at V and 1 base at J, with 12 bases in the middle. Germline V gene lookup returns CDR1 WSHSY and CDR2 SAAADI. Written as DNA, the CDR3 is TGCGCCAGCAGCCCCGGGACCAGCCAAGAGACCCAGTACTTC. It is translated as CASSPGTSQETQYF.

The chain couples TRBV18 to TRBJ1-1; D gene uncertain. CDR3 length: 14 residues. Germline CDR1 KGHSH, CDR2 LQKENI. V was shortened by 2 bases and J by 0 bases, with 7 bases between the two germline ends. The DNA for the CDR3 is TGTGCCAGCTCACCAAGGAAGATGAACACTGAAGCTTTCTTT. Encoded protein: CASSPRKMNTEAFF.

The chain employs TRBV9 and TRBJ2-7; the match to TRBD1 covers 10 bases. Germline V gene lookup returns CDR1 SGDLS and CDR2 YYNGEE. J was trimmed by 4 bases and V by 2 bases; bases with no gene match: 6. The CDR3 totals 15 residues. CDR3 in amino acids: CASSVLGQGIYEQYF. The CDR3 coding sequence is TGTGCCAGCAGCGTCTTGGGACAGGGGATTTACGAGCAGTACTTC.

The chain employs TRBV9 and TRBJ2-1; 11 bases are a match to TRBD2. V was pared by 2 bases and J by 9 bases, with 10 bases of the junction left unmatched. Per germline, CDR1 SGDLS and CDR2 YYNGEE. The CDR3 spans 16 residues. This CDR3 reads CASSVSGRASRGEQFF. CDR3 sequence (DNA): TGTGCCAGCAGCGTTAGCGGGAGGGCCTCGAGGGGTGAGCAGTTCTTC.

CDR3 coding DNA: TGCGCCAGCAGCCAAGTAGAAGGGGAGAACGAAAAACTGTTTTTT. Translation: CASSQVEGENEKLFF. This chain links TRBV4-3 with TRBJ1-4; maybe TRBD1 (5 bases). This CDR3 contains 15 residues. CDR1 is LGHNA, CDR2 YSLEER, per germline. V was clipped by 1 base and J by 8 bases, with 14 bases between them.

The gene calls are TRBV7-2 and TRBJ1-3; D not resolved. From germline, CDR1 is SGHTA and CDR2 FQGNSA. The CDR3 consists of 14 residues. V was cut by 1 base and J by 2 bases, with 6 bases left in between. CDR3 amino acids: CASSLGHPGNTIYF. CDR3 nucleotides: TGTGCCAGCAGCTTAGGGCACCCTGGAAACACCATATATTTT.

The CDR3 nucleotides read TGTGCCACCAGTAGTAGTGGGGTCAGGGGTGAAGCTTTCTTT. This sequence encodes CATSSSGVRGEAFF. The genes are TRBV24-1 and TRBJ1-1; the D gene is possibly TRBD1 (6 bases). Trimming stripped 6 bases from V and 7 bases from J, with 17 bases between. CDR1 and CDR2 (germline): KGHDR, SFDVKD. The CDR3 extends over 14 amino acids.

In DNA, the CDR3 is TGTGCCAGCAGTTACTCGACAGCGCGGAATCAAGAGACCCAGTACTTC. Amino acid sequence: CASSYSTARNQETQYF. The chain recombines TRBV6-5 with TRBJ2-5; a weak D match, TRBD1 (5 bases). The CDR3 totals 16 residues. Germline-derived CDR1 and CDR2 are MNHEY and SVGAGI. Deletions cut 0 bases from V and 2 bases from J, with 13 bases between.

This clone has only one observation. This chain connects TRBV7-2 to TRBJ2-7; D not resolved. The CDR3 is 15 residues long. The V and J ends lost 2 bases and 0 bases respectively, with 11 bases between them. From germline, CDR1 is SGHTA and CDR2 FQGNSA. In DNA, the CDR3 is TGTGCCAGCAGCTTAAACGCGGTAAGCTCCTACGAGCAGTACTTC. Protein product: CASSLNAVSSYEQYF.

The chain recombines TRBV6-2 or TRBV6-3 with TRBJ2-7; D not resolved. Trimming took off 5 bases at V and 5 bases at J, with 13 bases between the two ends. Looked up from germline, CDR1 is MNHEY and CDR2 is SVGEGT. CDR3 length: 13 residues. In nucleotides, the CDR3 is TGTGCCAGCAGTGGGTCTGTTATCCACGAGCAGTACTTC. Its protein is CASSGSVIHEQYF.

This CDR3 reads CASLQGPGGNTIYF. The CDR3 coding sequence is TGTGCCAGTCTACAGGGGCCCGGCGGAAACACCATATATTTT. The chain has TRBV19 and TRBJ1-3; 7 bases line up with TRBD1. V lost 8 bases, J lost 4 bases, and 8 bases stayed unmatched. This CDR3 has 14 amino acids. From germline, CDR1 is LNHDA and CDR2 SQIVND (reference sequence).

This chain connects TRBV28 to TRBJ2-4; D is uncertain. The CDR3 contains 13 residues. The germline V gene has CDR1 MDHEN and CDR2 SYDVKM. V gave up 3 bases and J gave up 7 bases, with 10 bases separating them. The CDR3 loop reads CASSLPKVNIQYF. The CDR3 DNA follows: TGTGCCAGCAGTTTGCCTAAAGTGAACATTCAGTACTTC. Drawing the rest from reference TRBV28 and TRBJ2-4, the complete variable domain is DVKVTQSSRYLVKRTGEKVFLECVQDMDHENMFWYRQDPGLGLRLIYFSYDVKMKEKGDIPEGYSVSREKKERFSLILESASTNQTSMYLCASSLPKVNIQYFGAGTRLSVL.

The chain employs TRBV10-2 and TRBJ2-7; D not resolved. The germline V gene has CDR1 WSHSY and CDR2 SAAADI. The CDR3 has 14 amino acids. V lost 2 bases and J lost 6, with 14 bases in between. CDR3 coding DNA: TGCGCCAGCAGTGAGGGGGTCCTTTGGGGCGAGCAGTACTTC. It specifies CASSEGVLWGEQYF.

The chain combines TRBV5-1 with TRBJ2-2; TRBD1 is a possible D gene (5 bases). The CDR3 is 16 residues long. The germline V and J ends were trimmed by 0 bases and 1 base, with 10 bases remaining between them. From germline, CDR1 is SGHRS and CDR2 YFSETQ. This CDR3 is CASSLDWGLNTGELFF. The CDR3 nucleotides read TGCGCCAGCAGCTTGGACTGGGGCCTGAACACCGGGGAGCTGTTTTTT.

This rearrangement joins TRBV7-2 to TRBJ2-5; 14 bases are shared with TRBD2. From germline, CDR1 is SGHTA and CDR2 FQGNSA. The CDR3 runs 16 residues. The trim removed 5 bases at V and 5 bases at J, leaving 7 bases unmatched. The CDR3 is CASSLTSGGARETQYF. CDR3 DNA sequence: TGTGCCAGCAGCCTGACTAGCGGGGGGGCGAGGGAGACCCAGTACTTC.

The V call is TRBV5-6, the J call TRBJ1-2; D is unresolved. The CDR3 runs to 13 residues. V was pared by 0 bases and J by 1 base, with 4 bases between. Germline-derived CDR1 and CDR2 are SGHDT and YYEEEE. In nucleotides, the CDR3 is TGTGCCAGCAGCTTGGGGAGTAACTATGGCTACACCTTC. Its protein is CASSLGSNYGYTF.

The V call is TRBV30, the J call TRBJ1-1; D ambiguous. The CDR3 runs to 13 residues. From germline, CDR1 is GTSNPN and CDR2 SVGIG (reference sequence). V lost 3 bases and J lost 0, with 8 bases in between. The CDR3 bases are TGTGCCTGGAGCGTTGGTGTGAACACTGAAGCTTTCTTT. Its translation is CAWSVGVNTEAFF.

The rearrangement uses TRBV7-3 and TRBJ1-6; D perhaps matches TRBD1 (6 bases). V shed 3 bases and J shed 4 bases, with 10 bases lying between them. This CDR3 spans 15 amino acids. CDR1 is SGHTA and CDR2 is FQGTGA in the germline V gene. The CDR3 nucleotides read TGTGCCAGCAGCTTCTACAGGGCTTATAATTCACCCCTCCACTTT. Amino acids: CASSFYRAYNSPLHF.